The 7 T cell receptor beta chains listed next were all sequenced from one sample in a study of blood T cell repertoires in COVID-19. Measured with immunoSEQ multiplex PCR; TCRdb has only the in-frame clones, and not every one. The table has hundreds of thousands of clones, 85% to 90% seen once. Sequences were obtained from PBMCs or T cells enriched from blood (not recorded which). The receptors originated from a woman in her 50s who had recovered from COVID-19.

The CDR3 loop reads CASSLRTGALSGANVLTF. As DNA, the CDR3 is TGTGCCAGTAGTCTTAGGACAGGGGCACTCTCTGGGGCCAACGTCCTGACTTTC. This sequence joins TRBV19 and TRBJ2-6, with 9 bases aligning to TRBD1. Trimming removed 5 bases from V and 0 bases from J; junction bases left unmatched: 8. The CDR3 is 18 amino acids. Looked up from germline, CDR1 is LNHDA and CDR2 is SQIVND (reference sequence).

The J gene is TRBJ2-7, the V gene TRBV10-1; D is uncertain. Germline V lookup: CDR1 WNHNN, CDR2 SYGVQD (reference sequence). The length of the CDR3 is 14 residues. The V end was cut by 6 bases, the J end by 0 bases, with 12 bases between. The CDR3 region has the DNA TGCGCCAGCAGCCCCCAGATAAGCTCCTACGAGCAGTACTTC. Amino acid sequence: CASSPQISSYEQYF.

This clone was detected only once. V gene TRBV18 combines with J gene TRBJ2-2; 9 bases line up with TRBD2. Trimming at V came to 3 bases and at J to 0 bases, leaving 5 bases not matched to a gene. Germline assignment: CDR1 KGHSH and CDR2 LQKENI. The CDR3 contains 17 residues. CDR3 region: CASSPWASGTNTGELFF. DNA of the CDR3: TGTGCCAGCTCACCCTGGGCTAGCGGGACGAACACCGGGGAGCTGTTTTTT.

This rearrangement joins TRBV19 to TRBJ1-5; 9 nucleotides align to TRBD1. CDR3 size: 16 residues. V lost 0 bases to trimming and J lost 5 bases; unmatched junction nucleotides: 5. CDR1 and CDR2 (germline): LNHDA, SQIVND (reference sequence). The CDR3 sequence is CASSIDGTGRYQPQHF. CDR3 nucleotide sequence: TGTGCCAGTAGTATAGATGGGACAGGGAGGTATCAGCCCCAGCATTTT.

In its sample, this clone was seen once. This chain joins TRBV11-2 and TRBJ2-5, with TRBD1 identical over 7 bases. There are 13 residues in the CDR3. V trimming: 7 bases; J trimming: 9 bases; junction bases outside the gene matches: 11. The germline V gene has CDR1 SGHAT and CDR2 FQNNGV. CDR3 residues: CASTQGGLVAQYF. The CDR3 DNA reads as TGTGCCAGCACTCAAGGGGGCCTGGTGGCCCAGTACTTC.

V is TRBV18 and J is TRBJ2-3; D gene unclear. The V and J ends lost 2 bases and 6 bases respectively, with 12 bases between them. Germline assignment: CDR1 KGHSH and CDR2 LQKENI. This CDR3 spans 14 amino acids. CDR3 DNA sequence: TGTGCCAGCTCACCAACCTCCCCCCGGGATACGCAGTATTTT. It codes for CASSPTSPRDTQYF.

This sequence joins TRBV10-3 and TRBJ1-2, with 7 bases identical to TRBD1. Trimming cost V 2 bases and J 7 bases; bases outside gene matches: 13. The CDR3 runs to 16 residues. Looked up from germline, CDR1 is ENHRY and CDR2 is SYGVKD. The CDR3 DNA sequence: TGTGCCATCAGTGAGCCGCCAACGGGACAGCCGCCTGGCTACACCTTC. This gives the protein CAISEPPTGQPPGYTF.